These 20 T cell receptor beta chains were sequenced from one sample in a study of cytomegalovirus exposure and HLA in healthy donors. Assay: immunoSEQ multiplex PCR; the TCRdb copy retains only in-frame clones and omits some. The sample lists around 140,000 clones; around 93% were seen once. The sequenced sample was PBMCs. The receptors come from a man aged 18 to 30 in good health and CMV-seropositive.

A few counts support this clone. J is TRBJ2-1 and V is TRBV28; 11 bases are a match to TRBD2. Germline values: CDR1 MDHEN, CDR2 SYDVKM. The CDR3 runs 13 residues. With V trimmed by 10 bases and J by 8 bases, 7 bases remained unmatched. The CDR3 loop is CATNSGRAHEQFF. The CDR3 bases are TGTGCCACCAATAGCGGGAGGGCTCATGAGCAGTTCTTC.

The chain employs TRBV5-1 and TRBJ2-1; 9 bases line up with TRBD2. The V gene's germline CDR1 is SGHRS and CDR2 YFSETQ. V shed 5 bases and J 2 bases; nucleotides not matched to a gene: 8. The CDR3 loop spans 16 amino acids. CDR3 DNA sequence: TGCGCCAGCAGGGCTCCGGGACTAGCCCCCTACAATGAGCAGTTCTTC. Amino acids: CASRAPGLAPYNEQFF.

This sequence joins TRBV4-1 and TRBJ2-1; TRBD1 might be the D (5 bases). CDR1 is MGHRA, CDR2 YSYEKL, per germline. V was trimmed by 3 bases and J by 9 bases, leaving 24 bases between them. The length of the CDR3 is 17 residues. The DNA for the CDR3 is TGCGCCAGCAGCCACCCTCTGTCCAGGGAAGGAGTGAGTGAGCAGTTCTTC. This sequence encodes CASSHPLSREGVSEQFF.

The chain joins TRBV19 to TRBJ1-5, with TRBD1 identical over 8 bases. Germline trimming cut 4 bases from V and 7 bases from J; bases unmatched to any gene: 6. Germline V CDR1 and CDR2: LNHDA, SQIVND (reference sequence). There are 14 residues in the CDR3. CDR3 DNA sequence: TGTGCCAGTAGTACAACAGGGGGTGGCCAGCCCCAGCATTTT. Translating gives CASSTTGGGQPQHF.

The chain carries TRBV6-5 and TRBJ1-2, with unresolved D. Trimming cost V 5 bases and J 4 bases, with 8 bases left between them. This CDR3 is built from 12 residues. In germline, CDR1 is MNHEY, CDR2 SVGAGI. The CDR3 coding sequence is TGTGCCAGCAGTCGGGTGGGCTATGGCTACACCTTC. Translation: CASSRVGYGYTF.

The rearrangement joins TRBV5-6 to TRBJ1-2, with a weak D call TRBD1 (5 bases). The CDR3 length is 14 residues. Germline V gene data show CDR1 as SGHDT and CDR2 as YYEEEE. Trimming removed 0 bases at V and 4 bases at J, with 10 bases between. The DNA for the CDR3 is TGTGCCAGCAGCTTGGTGGATAGGGGCTATGGCTACACCTTC. It translates to CASSLVDRGYGYTF.

Note on this clone: The junction does not match germline at one end; this may be a read error. This sequence joins TRBV6-5 and TRBJ2-7, with D possibly being TRBD2 (6 bases). From germline, CDR1 is MNHEY and CDR2 SVGAGI. The CDR3 extends over 14 amino acids. The CDR3: CAGSYRTITYEQYF. In DNA form, the CDR3 reads TGTGCCGGCAGTTACCGGACTATTACCTACGAGCAGTACTTC.

This chain links TRBV11-3 with TRBJ2-7; 8 nucleotides line up with TRBD2. Germline V gives CDR1 SGHNT, CDR2 YENEEA. V shed 7 bases and J 6 bases; nucleotides not matched to a gene: 5. CDR3 length: 12 amino acids. The DNA of the CDR3 is TGTGCCAGCAAAGCGGGAGAGGGCGAGCAGTACTTC. Protein product: CASKAGEGEQYF. The variable domain in full, completed from reference TRBV11-3 and TRBJ2-7, reads EAGVVQSPRYKIIEKKQPVAFWCNPISGHNTLYWYLQNLGQGPELLIRYENEEAVDDSQLPKDRFSAERLKGVDSTLKIQPAELGDSAVYLCASKAGEGEQYFGPGTRLTVT.

J is TRBJ2-7 and V is TRBV5-6; 14 nucleotides agree with TRBD2. This CDR3 is 17 amino acids long. V gave up 4 bases and J gave up 4 bases; unmatched junction bases: 10. Germline V gene lookup returns CDR1 SGHDT and CDR2 YYEEEE. CDR3 nucleotides: TGTGCCAGCAGCGCGGGACTAGCGGGAGAAGTCGGTTACGAGCAGTACTTC. Translated: CASSAGLAGEVGYEQYF.

In its sample, this clone was seen once. V usage is TRBV11-2 and J usage is TRBJ2-1, with 11 bases fitting TRBD2. V shed 3 bases and J 8 bases; nucleotides not matched to a gene: 9. Per the germline V gene, CDR1 is SGHAT and CDR2 is FQNNGV. The CDR3 extends over 16 amino acids. CDR3 sequence reads: CASSFVAGGGDDEQFF. For the CDR3, the DNA is TGTGCCAGCAGCTTCGTAGCGGGAGGGGGGGACGATGAGCAGTTCTTC.

V gene TRBV19 combines with J gene TRBJ2-7; 7 bases line up with TRBD2. Germline V gene lookup returns CDR1 LNHDA and CDR2 SQIVND (reference sequence). This CDR3 is 14 amino acids long. With V trimmed by 6 bases and J by 2 bases, 7 bases remained unmatched. The chain's CDR3 is CASRLKAGPYEQYF. CDR3 sequence (DNA): TGTGCCAGTAGACTTAAAGCGGGACCCTACGAGCAGTACTTC.

The chain is built from TRBV28 and TRBJ1-2, with D unresolved. The CDR3 has 16 residues. Germline CDR1 MDHEN, CDR2 SYDVKM. V lost 1 base to trimming and J lost 2 bases, with 14 bases between them. In nucleotides, the CDR3 is TGTGCCAGCAGTTTATTCTACCTTGCGGGAAACTATGGCTACACCTTC. Its protein is CASSLFYLAGNYGYTF.

V and J are TRBV30 and TRBJ1-5; D not certain. V was cut by 5 bases and J by 4 bases, with 12 bases left in between. The CDR3 is 13 amino acids. Germline V lookup: CDR1 GTSNPN, CDR2 SVGIG (reference sequence). CDR3 bases: TGTGCCTGGGGCGGGCAGCTTAATCAGCCCCAGCATTTT. Its translation is CAWGGQLNQPQHF.

The chain recombines TRBV11-2 with TRBJ2-3; D is perhaps TRBD1 (5 bases). V lost 5 bases to trimming and J lost 7 bases, with 13 bases between them. The CDR3 covers 13 residues. Germline V gene sequence: CDR1 SGHAT, CDR2 FQNNGV. CDR3 region: CASSVDSSYTQYF. In DNA form, the CDR3 reads TGTGCCAGCAGCGTCGACAGCTCCTATACGCAGTATTTT.

This chain connects TRBV6-5 to TRBJ1-1; D ambiguous. The CDR3 has 13 amino acids. Germline V gene data show CDR1 as MNHEY and CDR2 as SVGAGI. V lost 2 bases and J 3 bases, leaving 7 bases between the germline ends. CDR3 sequence: CASSYLGDTEAFF. The CDR3 DNA follows: TGTGCCAGCAGTTACCTCGGGGACACTGAAGCTTTCTTT.

The V and J genes are TRBV5-1 and TRBJ2-5; 16 nucleotides match TRBD2. V lost 4 bases to trimming and J lost 3 bases; unmatched junction nucleotides: 9. The germline gives CDR1 SGHRS, CDR2 YFSETQ. CDR3 length: 18 amino acids. The CDR3 coding sequence is TGCGCCAGCAGCGTGGGACTAGCGGGGGGGACCCATGAAGAGACCCAGTACTTC. Amino acids: CASSVGLAGGTHEETQYF.

The chain joins TRBV5-5 to TRBJ2-5; D unresolved. Trimming removed 4 bases at V and 0 bases at J, with 4 bases between. Germline CDR1 reads SGHKS; CDR2 reads YYEKEE (reference sequence). The CDR3 is 12 amino acids. CDR3 sequence reads: CASSPYQETQYF. The CDR3 DNA follows: TGTGCCAGCAGCCCGTACCAAGAGACCCAGTACTTC.

The J gene is TRBJ2-3, the V gene TRBV6-5; D may be TRBD1 (7 bases). The CDR3 length is 15 residues. V lost 0 bases and J 5 bases, leaving 12 bases between the germline ends. The V gene's germline CDR1 is MNHEY and CDR2 SVGAGI. The CDR3 is CASSYSGRGVDTQYF. The CDR3 coding sequence is TGTGCCAGCAGTTACTCGGGCAGGGGGGTAGATACGCAGTATTTT.

J is TRBJ2-3 and V is TRBV2, with D possibly TRBD2 on 5 matching bases. From germline, CDR1 is SNHLY and CDR2 FYNNEI. CDR3 length: 13 residues. Trimming removed 9 bases at V and 0 bases at J, with 10 bases between. CDR3 nucleotides: TGTGCCAGGGACGGAGGAAGCACAGATACGCAGTATTTT. It is translated as CARDGGSTDTQYF.

V usage is TRBV15 and J usage is TRBJ2-1; maybe TRBD2 (5 bases). Trimming left V 9 bases short and J 9 bases short, with 12 bases between. Per the germline V gene, CDR1 is LNHNV and CDR2 is YYDKDF (reference sequence). The CDR3 runs to 11 residues. The CDR3 DNA is TGTGCCACAGGCGATGGAGGTGAGCAGTTCTTC. Protein sequence: CATGDGGEQFF.